This T cell receptor (beta chain) was identified in a study of T cell responses to AZD1222 COVID-19 vaccine. Turning to the study itself: Timing groups of about 4 and about 12 weeks for second doses were pooled.

V dropped 0 bases and J dropped 4 bases, with 13 bases sitting between them. CDR3 length equals 16 residues. Germline V CDR1 and CDR2: MNHEY, SVGEGT. As regards this clone: Its cognate antigen is unknown.

The protocol was immunoSEQ multiplex PCR, while the TCRdb copy is restricted to in-frame clones and leaves out a portion. Of about 260,000 clones in the sample, approximately 95% were seen once. Study conclusions and caveats: Donors, mostly white British, included more females; clonal diversity was possibly underestimated. Spike was spanned by vaccine-associated CD4 TCRs, with dominance at 160-218 and 743-854. Reportedly, close to half of spike-specific TCRs are directed against unmutated variant regions.

The rearrangement joins TRBV6-2 or TRBV6-3 to TRBJ1-3, with no clear D. This specimen consisted of peripheral blood, obtained on day 0 of AZD1222 vaccination. The receptor's source is an adult in good health. The CDR3, as DNA: TGTGCCAGCAGTTACTCGAAAAGGGATGGAGGAAACACCATATATTTT. Translated: CASSYSKRDGGNTIYF.